This is a list of T cell receptor beta chains from one sample in a study of blood T cell repertoires in COVID-19. Some clones are missing from TCRdb's copy, which holds only in-frame ones; the method was immunoSEQ multiplex PCR. The table has about 410,000 clones, approximately 89% seen once. The sequenced sample consisted of peripheral blood. The receptors shown here come from a middle-aged woman with COVID-19, enrolled during active disease. Each CDR3 is given with its conserved first and last residue. Each record gives: V gene, clone size, J gene, D gene, CDR3 protein, CDR3 DNA. D genes are given only for firm matches. Expanded clones get a size class; other rows say once, few or many, or leave the size out.

>TRBV3-1/TRBV3-2|-|TRBJ1-6|TRBD1
CASSQGRDRNSPLHF
TGTGCCAGCAGCCAAGGACGGGACAGAAATTCACCCCTCCACTTT
>TRBV4-3|-|TRBJ1-5|-
CASSHSVENQPQHF
TGCGCCAGCAGCCACTCGGTCGAGAATCAGCCCCAGCATTTT
>TRBV6-5|-|TRBJ2-1|-
CATGDNEQFF
TGTGCCACCGGGGACAATGAGCAGTTCTTC
>TRBV6-5|once|TRBJ2-7|-
CASSPEQGKYEQYF
TGTGCCAGCAGCCCGGAACAGGGCAAGTACGAGCAGTACTTC
>TRBV12-5|-|TRBJ1-1|-
CASGRGLNTEAFF
TGTGCTAGTGGTAGGGGATTGAACACTGAAGCTTTCTTT
>TRBV19|-|TRBJ2-3|TRBD2
CASSTGNSGADTQYF
TGTGCCAGTAGTACCGGCAATAGCGGGGCGGATACGCAGTATTTT
>TRBV19|-|TRBJ1-5|-
CASDPGTGYNQPQHF
TGTGCCAGTGATCCAGGAACAGGGTACAATCAGCCCCAGCATTTT
>TRBV28|-|TRBJ2-1|-
CASSFASRSEYNEQFF
TGTGCCAGCAGTTTCGCTAGCCGGAGTGAATACAATGAGCAGTTCTTC
>TRBV7-2|-|TRBJ1-6|TRBD1
CASSPSRDRVSPLHF
TGTGCCAGCAGCCCTAGCCGGGACAGGGTTTCACCCCTCCACTTT
>TRBV7-2|-|TRBJ2-5|TRBD2
CASSLVPFQREVETQYF
TGTGCCAGCAGCTTAGTCCCTTTTCAACGGGAGGTGGAGACCCAGTACTTC
>TRBV18|-|TRBJ1-6|-
CASSYTGTLHNSPLHF
TGTGCCAGCTCATATACCGGGACACTCCATAATTCACCCCTCCACTTT
>TRBV6-6|-|TRBJ1-4|TRBD1
CASRPGGSNEKLFF
TGTGCCAGCAGACCAGGGGGCTCTAATGAAAAACTGTTTTTT
>TRBV6-5|-|TRBJ1-4|TRBD1
CASSRNRGTNEKLFF
TGTGCCAGCAGTCGAAACAGGGGAACTAATGAAAAACTGTTTTTT
>TRBV4-1|-|TRBJ2-5|TRBD2
CASSQGGLVETQYF
TGCGCCAGCAGCCAAGGGGGACTAGTTGAGACCCAGTACTTC
>TRBV23-1|-|TRBJ1-2|TRBD1
CASSPPVTGERSSVYTF
TGCGCCAGCAGTCCCCCCGTGACAGGGGAGAGGTCCTCGGTCTACACCTTC
>TRBV6-1|few|TRBJ1-2|TRBD1
CASSEGTGHIDNYGYTF
TGTGCCAGCAGTGAAGGGACAGGGCACATAGACAACTATGGCTACACCTTC
>TRBV28|once|TRBJ2-6|-
CASSFRNSGANVLTF
TGTGCCAGCAGTTTTCGTAACTCTGGGGCCAACGTCCTGACTTTC
>TRBV7-2|few|TRBJ1-6|-
CASSLSGNSPLHF
TGTGCCAGCAGCCTCTCAGGGAATTCACCCCTCCACTTT
>TRBV9|-|TRBJ2-1|TRBD1
CASSVETGVANEQFF
TGTGCCAGCAGCGTAGAAACAGGGGTTGCCAATGAGCAGTTCTTC
>TRBV11-2|-|TRBJ1-4|TRBD1
CASSLFAATGDEKLFF
TGTGCCAGCAGCTTATTTGCGGCGACAGGGGATGAAAAACTGTTTTTT
>TRBV5-1|-|TRBJ2-3|-
CASSFSGLSTDTQYF
TGCGCCAGCAGCTTTAGCGGATTGAGCACAGATACGCAGTATTTT
>TRBV6-2/TRBV6-3|-|TRBJ2-2|-
CASSYPLSGGNTGELFF
TGTGCCAGCAGTTACCCCCTCTCCGGGGGGAACACCGGGGAGCTGTTTTTT
>TRBV4-1|-|TRBJ1-1|TRBD1
CASSQMDRGRNTEAFF
TGCGCCAGCAGCCAGATGGACAGGGGAAGGAACACTGAAGCTTTCTTT
>TRBV5-1|-|TRBJ2-5|-
CASSLGTVQETQYF
TGCGCCAGCAGCTTGGGTACGGTCCAAGAGACCCAGTACTTC
>TRBV11-2|once|TRBJ2-1|-
CASSATREQFF
TGTGCCAGCAGCGCAACACGTGAGCAGTTCTTC
>TRBV6-2/TRBV6-3|-|TRBJ1-4|-
CASSLKLLGQTFF
TGTGCCAGCAGCCTTAAGCTCCTTGGACAGACTTTTTTT
>TRBV19|-|TRBJ1-2|TRBD1
CASSEQGAIVNYGYTF
TGTGCCAGTAGTGAACAGGGGGCTATCGTCAACTATGGCTACACCTTC
>TRBV7-2|-|TRBJ1-6|-
CASSLGGGGLSYNSPLHF
TGTGCCAGCAGCTTAGGGGGAGGGGGTCTCTCCTATAATTCACCCCTCCACTTT
>TRBV6-6|-|TRBJ2-2|-
CASTPVEFTGELFF
TGTGCCAGCACCCCGGTTGAGTTCACCGGGGAGCTGTTTTTT
>TRBV10-2|-|TRBJ2-2|TRBD2
CASRGGRGAGGGTGELFF
TGCGCCAGCAGAGGGGGCCGGGGAGCGGGAGGGGGGACCGGGGAGCTGTTTTTT
>TRBV27|few|TRBJ1-2|TRBD1
CASSFGTDYGYTF
TGTGCCAGCAGTTTTGGGACAGACTATGGCTACACCTTC